This T cell receptor (beta chain) was sequenced for a study of response to subunit inactivated influenza vaccine. Study findings and constraints: The authors proposed limited new T cell recruitment per seasonal influenza vaccination.

CDR1 and CDR2 (germline): MNHEY, SVGEGT. V dropped 6 bases and J dropped 5; count of bases not matched to a gene: 9. The CDR3 covers 14 residues. This clonotype was detected a few times. Its antigen remains unknown. From the RT-PCR reads, TCRdb called clonotypes with MiXCR, one entry per CDR3 protein. The sample contains 500,000 to 600,000 distinct CDR3 sequences, 10% to 15% of which appear only once. This sample comprised PBMCs from blood, obtained more than 35 days after vaccination. The clonotype originates from a man aged 45-65 years who received an inactivated influenza vaccine. J is TRBJ2-5 and V is TRBV6-2 or TRBV6-3; TRBD2 aligns across 7 bases. The CDR3 here is CASSRIAGGETQYF. CDR3 sequence (DNA): TGTGCCAGCAGCCGAATAGCGGGTGGGGAGACCCAGTACTTC.